The source of this TCR beta chain is a study of blood T cell repertoires in COVID-19. Study context: Material from acute and convalescent COVID-19 was sourced from the United States, Italy and Spain. The analysed material was cDNA or gDNA that came from T cells, B-cell-depleted T cells, or PBMCs.

As processed by the authors: Counts of nucleated cells, estimated from reference gene primer amplification, were obtained. The table came from immunoSEQ multiplex PCR; TCRdb's copy has only in-frame clones and leaves some out. That table furnishes V, J and clone size, whereas the DNA furnished D and trimming. This table holds over 150,000 clones, around 85% found once. Seattle's enrolled individuals joined amid active infection and were then monitored longitudinally. The germline V gene has CDR1 LNHDA and CDR2 SQIVND (reference sequence). The CDR3 is 15 amino acids. The trim removed 7 bases at V and 1 base at J, leaving 8 bases unmatched.

This clonotype was obtained from a man aged 55 to 69 with COVID-19, enrolled during active disease. The chain is built from TRBV19 and TRBJ1-1; 8 bases are shared with TRBD1. The sequenced sample consisted of peripheral blood. The chain's CDR3 is CASMGVGTGNTEAFF. The CDR3 DNA reads TGTGCCAGTATGGGGGTGGGGACAGGGAACACTGAAGCTTTCTTT. Together with reference TRBV19 and TRBJ1-1, the CDR3 gives the full variable domain: DGGITQSPKYLFRKEGQNVTLSCEQNLNHDAMYWYRQDPGQGLRLIYYSQIVNDFQKGDIAEGYSVSREKKESFPLTVTSAQKNPTAFYLCASMGVGTGNTEAFFGQGTRLTVV.